This T cell receptor beta chain was identified in a study of T cell responses to AZD1222 COVID-19 vaccine (TCRdb year 2021). In the study overall: A total of 233 trial participants underwent TCR sequencing, of whom 207 had received two doses of AZD1222 and around 25 had received two doses of the MenACWY control vaccine. Trial participants were enrolled by age into subgroups of 18-55, 56-69 and 70-plus years, and around 150, 29 and 61 TCR-sequenced participants, respectively, were included in these subgroups.

The CDR3 regions of human TCRbeta chains were analyzed by immunosequencing. The published analysis was carried out like this. TCRs in the repertoires were matched against a reference library of SARS-CoV-2-specific TCRs that had been generated with the MIRA antigen-specificity platform. Breadth meant the fraction of unique TCRs that were SARS-CoV-2-associated, whereas depth meant the fraction of total T cells that were SARS-CoV-2-associated. Using the MIRA data, each spike-specific TCR was mapped to the spike region that the TCR reacts to and placed in a CD4 or CD8 class. Log10-transformed breadth and depth values were compared by one-way ANOVA with Sidak's multiple comparisons tests. The table was pulled from immuneACCESS by TCRdb, which kept in-frame rearrangements only. Such tables lose some clones; where checked, under half of the loss comes from unresolved V genes, and the rest has no known cause. The DNA gave D and trimming, while V, J and clone size come from that table. The sample records 140,000 or so clones, roughly 87% of which are singletons. The leading ten clones occupy about 5.4% of the sample.

The time point label for this specimen denotes: about 28 days (+/-7) after the second vaccine dose. The treatment or condition label on this specimen signifies: meningococcal conjugate vaccine given as trial control. Samples from vaccinated people were obtained from the UK trials COV001 and COV002, which included a single-blind randomized controlled phase 2/3 trial of AZD1222 (ChAdOx1 nCoV-19) in healthy adults. For TCRbeta chain sequencing, PBMC samples from trial participants were taken at day 0 and at day 28 after the second dose. General study outcomes and caveats: CD4 TCRs associated with the vaccine covered the entire spike protein, and the dominant responses were in regions 160-218 and 743-854. Because no day 14 peak-response samples were available, repertoires were characterized only after the peak T cell response. The 56-69-year group was small, and its depth increase did not reach significance, likely because of low power. A significant rise in spike-specific TCR breadth and depth was observed after two AZD1222 doses relative to day 0 and relative to MenACWY recipients. Most participants were white British and females outnumbered males, and the authors suggested that clonal diversity may have been underestimated. Reportedly, almost half of the unique spike-specific TCRs recognized epitopes lying outside the regions that are mutated in the B.1.351 and B.1.1.7 variants. Only five or six AZD1222 recipients were SARS-CoV-2 seropositive at baseline, limiting conclusions about previously exposed vaccinees.

Of note for this clone: No antigen is known for it. Base qualities are not at hand, and no much larger clone is one base apart.

The sequence was collected from an adult who received the MenACWY meningococcal vaccine as a control. The sequences come from peripheral blood, collected 28 days after the second dose of the MenACWY control vaccine.

The CDR3 corresponds to CASSQAGQGGGYQETQYF. The DNA sequence reads TGTGCCAGCAGCCAGGCCGGCCAGGGCGGGGGCTACCAAGAGACCCAGTACTTC. Here the chain combines TRBV3-1 (or the pseudogene TRBV3-2) and TRBJ2-5; D gene: possibly TRBD2, on 7 matching bases. CDR1 LGHDT and CDR2 YNNKEL are derived from the germline V gene (reference sequence). Relative to germline, V is 3 bases shorter and J is 0 bases shorter, with 20 bases between their ends. The CDR3 runs 18 amino acids, cysteine and phenylalanine included. CDR3 DNA only is kept here, 54 bases in frame from base 1.